This TCR beta chain was sequenced for a study of metastatic and nonmetastatic thyroid tumors. Study background: Repertoires from blood and tumor or nodule tissue of malignant and benign thyroid patients were compared. The study, taken as a whole, reports: In both blood and tumor samples, TCR beta diversity was reported significantly higher for malignant than benign nodules.

Original data processing: Using the CDR3 differences seen across clinicopathological groups, the authors built a distant-metastasis classifier for papillary thyroid cancer, which was meant to discriminate distant-metastatic patients. TCRdb re-called clones via MiXCR from the PCR reads. The V and J calls come from TCRdb's annotation, not from the publication. The table has tens of thousands of clones, 25% to 30% seen once. The CDR3 runs to 12 residues. V was clipped by 3 bases and J by 8 bases, with 10 bases between them. Germline CDR1 and CDR2: SGHVS and FQNEAQ. This clone qualifies as medium-sized. Its target is not known. All patients reached thyroid surgery having received no treatment beforehand.

The receptor's source is a female donor with papillary thyroid cancer or a benign thyroid nodule (not recorded which). Some clones in this sample may be carry-over from other donors' samples. The chain joins TRBV7-8 to TRBJ1-2; maybe TRBD1 (5 bases). Material for sequencing was blood. The CDR3 spells CASSFTSGGYTF. The CDR3 DNA is TGTGCCAGCAGCTTTACTTCAGGGGGCTACACCTTC.